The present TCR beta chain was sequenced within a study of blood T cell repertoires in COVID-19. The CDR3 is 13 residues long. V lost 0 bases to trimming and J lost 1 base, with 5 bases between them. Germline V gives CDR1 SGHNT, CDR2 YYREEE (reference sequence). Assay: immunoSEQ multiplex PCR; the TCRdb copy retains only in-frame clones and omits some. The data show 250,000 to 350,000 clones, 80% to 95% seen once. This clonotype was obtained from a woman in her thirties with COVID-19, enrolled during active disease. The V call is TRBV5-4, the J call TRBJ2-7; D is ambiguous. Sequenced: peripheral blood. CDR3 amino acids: CASSLEESYEQYF. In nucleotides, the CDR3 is TGTGCCAGCAGCTTGGAGGAGTCCTACGAGCAGTACTTC.